A selection of T cell receptor beta chains follows, all from one sample in a study of T cell repertoires in cytomegalovirus infection. Antigen specificity for these receptors is unknown. TCRdb re-called the reads through MiXCR, storing one row per CDR3 protein. This table has approximately 100,000 distinct CDR3 sequences, less than 55% appearing once. The material sequenced was CD8+ T cells from cultured PBMCs, taken from culture after CMV antigen stimulation. All receptors derive from a human donor in good health (CMV status not recorded). Some clones in this sample may be carry-over from other donors' samples. Each CDR3 is given with its conserved first and last residue. A D gene is named only where the DNA matches it firmly. Rows give clone size only sometimes, using once, few, many, or a class for an expanded clone.

J gene: TRBJ2-1; D gene: TRBD1; V gene: TRBV7-8; clone size: NA; CDR3 protein: CASSLGATGYEQFF; CDR3 DNA: TGTGCCAGCAGCTTAGGAGCGACAGGGTATGAGCAGTTCTTC
J gene: TRBJ2-7; D gene: TRBD1; V gene: TRBV27; clone size: NA; CDR3 protein: CASSWTGPNEQYF; CDR3 DNA: TGTGCCAGCAGTTGGACAGGGCCCAACGAGCAGTACTTC
J gene: TRBJ2-2; D gene: NA; V gene: TRBV7-6; clone size: few; CDR3 protein: CASSLAGAGELFF; CDR3 DNA: TGTGCCAGCAGCTTAGCGGGGGCCGGGGAGCTGTTTTTT
J gene: TRBJ2-2; D gene: TRBD2; V gene: TRBV20-1; clone size: NA; CDR3 protein: CSARTTSGYTGELFF; CDR3 DNA: TGCAGTGCTAGGACGACTAGCGGTTACACCGGGGAGCTGTTTTTT
J gene: TRBJ1-5; D gene: NA; V gene: TRBV12-3/TRBV12-4; clone size: few; CDR3 protein: CASSLAREDQPQHF; CDR3 DNA: TGTGCCAGCAGTTTAGCGAGGGAAGATCAGCCCCAGCATTTT
J gene: TRBJ1-1; D gene: NA; V gene: TRBV27; clone size: NA; CDR3 protein: CASSLGRVATEAFF; CDR3 DNA: TGTGCCAGCAGTTTAGGTAGGGTGGCCACTGAAGCTTTCTTT
J gene: TRBJ1-1; D gene: NA; V gene: TRBV7-2; clone size: NA; CDR3 protein: CASSFTKRAEAFF; CDR3 DNA: TGTGCCAGCAGCTTCACGAAGAGGGCTGAAGCTTTCTTT
J gene: TRBJ2-3; D gene: NA; V gene: TRBV9; clone size: NA; CDR3 protein: CASSVGVGAFTDTQYF; CDR3 DNA: TGTGCCAGCAGCGTAGGGGTAGGGGCCTTCACAGATACGCAGTATTTT
J gene: TRBJ1-4; D gene: NA; V gene: TRBV7-8; clone size: few; CDR3 protein: CASSLAALKRGLGEKLFF; CDR3 DNA: TGTGCCAGCAGCTTAGCGGCCCTCAAACGGGGCCTCGGTGAAAAACTGTTTTTT
J gene: TRBJ2-3; D gene: NA; V gene: TRBV7-3; clone size: NA; CDR3 protein: CASSLNHQDTQYF; CDR3 DNA: TGTGCCAGCAGCTTAAACCATCAAGATACGCAGTATTTT
J gene: TRBJ2-5; D gene: NA; V gene: TRBV2; clone size: few; CDR3 protein: CATPERAGETQYF; CDR3 DNA: TGTGCCACCCCAGAGCGGGCAGGAGAGACCCAGTACTTC
J gene: TRBJ2-5; D gene: NA; V gene: TRBV5-6; clone size: NA; CDR3 protein: CASSLTGLGETQYF; CDR3 DNA: TGTGCCAGCAGCTTGACTGGATTGGGAGAGACCCAGTACTTC
J gene: TRBJ1-6; D gene: NA; V gene: TRBV6-5; clone size: few; CDR3 protein: CASSYGINSPLHF; CDR3 DNA: TGTGCCAGCAGTTACGGAATTAATTCACCCCTCCACTTT
J gene: TRBJ2-1; D gene: NA; V gene: TRBV30; clone size: few; CDR3 protein: CAWSVDGGRYNEQFF; CDR3 DNA: TGTGCCTGGAGTGTCGATGGGGGGCGCTACAATGAGCAGTTCTTC
J gene: TRBJ2-1; D gene: NA; V gene: TRBV20-1; clone size: NA; CDR3 protein: CSASRATYNEQFF; CDR3 DNA: TGCAGTGCTAGCCGGGCCACCTACAATGAGCAGTTCTTC
J gene: TRBJ1-5; D gene: NA; V gene: TRBV7-8; clone size: NA; CDR3 protein: CASSSPGPESNQPQHF; CDR3 DNA: TGTGCCAGCAGCTCCCCCGGGCCGGAAAGCAATCAGCCCCAGCATTTT
J gene: TRBJ2-7; D gene: TRBD2; V gene: TRBV9; clone size: NA; CDR3 protein: CASSPLAGVDSYEQYF; CDR3 DNA: TGTGCCAGCAGCCCTCTAGCGGGGGTCGATTCCTACGAGCAGTACTTC
J gene: TRBJ1-2; D gene: NA; V gene: TRBV19; clone size: NA; CDR3 protein: CASSIPQGVKGYTF; CDR3 DNA: TGTGCCAGTAGTATACCACAGGGAGTGAAGGGCTACACCTTC
J gene: TRBJ2-5; D gene: NA; V gene: TRBV12-3/TRBV12-4; clone size: few; CDR3 protein: CASSFLVSGPGQTQYF; CDR3 DNA: TGTGCCAGCAGTTTTCTGGTGTCGGGGCCCGGCCAGACCCAGTACTTC
J gene: TRBJ1-1; D gene: NA; V gene: TRBV7-6; clone size: few; CDR3 protein: CASSFGEGRTEAFF; CDR3 DNA: TGTGCCAGCAGCTTTGGTGAAGGGCGAACTGAAGCTTTCTTT